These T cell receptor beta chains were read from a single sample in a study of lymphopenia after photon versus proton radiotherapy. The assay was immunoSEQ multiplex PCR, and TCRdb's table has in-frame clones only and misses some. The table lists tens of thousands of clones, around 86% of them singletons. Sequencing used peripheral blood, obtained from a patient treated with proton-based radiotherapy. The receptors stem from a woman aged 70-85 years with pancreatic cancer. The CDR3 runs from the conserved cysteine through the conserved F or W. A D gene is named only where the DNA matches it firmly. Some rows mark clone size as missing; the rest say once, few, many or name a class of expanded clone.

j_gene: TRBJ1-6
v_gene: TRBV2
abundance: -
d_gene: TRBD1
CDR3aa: CASTRQGAGLSPLHF
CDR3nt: TGTGCCAGCACTCGACAGGGGGCTGGCCTTTCACCCCTCCACTTT

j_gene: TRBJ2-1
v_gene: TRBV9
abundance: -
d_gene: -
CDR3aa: CASSEGGSGIYNEQFF
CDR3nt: TGTGCCAGCAGCGAGGGGGGCTCAGGGATCTACAATGAGCAGTTCTTC

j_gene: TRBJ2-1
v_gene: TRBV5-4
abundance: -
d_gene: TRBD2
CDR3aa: CASSPRSTSGGNEQFF
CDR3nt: TGTGCCAGCAGCCCGAGGTCGACTAGCGGGGGGAATGAGCAGTTCTTC

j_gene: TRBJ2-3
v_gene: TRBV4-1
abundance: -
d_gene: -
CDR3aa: CASSPTYGPTDTQYF
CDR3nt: TGCGCCAGCAGCCCCACCTATGGTCCGACAGATACGCAGTATTTT

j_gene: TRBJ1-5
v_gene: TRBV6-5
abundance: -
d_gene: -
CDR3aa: CASSLLGQPQHF
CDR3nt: TGTGCCAGCAGTCTATTAGGTCAGCCCCAGCATTTT

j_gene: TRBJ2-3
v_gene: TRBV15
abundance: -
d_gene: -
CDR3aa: CATSTRQTDTQYF
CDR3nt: TGTGCCACCAGCACCCGACAAACAGATACGCAGTATTTT

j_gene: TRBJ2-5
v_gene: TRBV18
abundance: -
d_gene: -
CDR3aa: CASSPTASETQYF
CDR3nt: TGTGCCAGCTCACCGACGGCTTCGGAGACCCAGTACTTC

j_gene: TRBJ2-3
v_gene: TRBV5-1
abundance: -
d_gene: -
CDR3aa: CASRKGGPVTDTQYF
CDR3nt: TGCGCCAGCAGGAAGGGCGGGCCCGTCACAGATACGCAGTATTTT

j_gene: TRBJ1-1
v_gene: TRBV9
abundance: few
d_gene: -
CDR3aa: CASSVAGNTEAFF
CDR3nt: TGTGCCAGCAGCGTAGCAGGGAACACTGAAGCTTTCTTT

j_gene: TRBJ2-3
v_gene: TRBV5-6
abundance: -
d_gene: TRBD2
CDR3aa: CASSLWWEGDTQYF
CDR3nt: TGTGCCAGCAGCTTGTGGTGGGAGGGAGATACGCAGTATTTT